This passage covers 10 T cell receptor beta chains from one sample sequenced in a study of blood T cell repertoires in COVID-19. Sequencing used immunoSEQ multiplex PCR; TCRdb keeps in-frame clones, though not all of them. The sample shows 150,000 to 190,000 clones, around 84% of them seen only once. Sequenced material: peripheral blood. These receptors came from a woman aged 55-70 years with COVID-19, enrolled during active disease.

J is TRBJ2-7 and V is TRBV2; the D is unclear. The CDR3 is made up of 10 amino acids. Trimming stripped 4 bases from V and 7 bases from J, with 5 bases between. The germline CDR1 and CDR2 sequences are SNHLY and FYNNEI. CDR3 in amino acids: CASSVSEQYF. In DNA, the CDR3 is TGTGCCAGCAGTGTTAGTGAGCAGTACTTC.

V and J are TRBV27 and TRBJ1-3; D remains ambiguous. The CDR3 consists of 13 residues. The V end was cut by 8 bases, the J end by 4 bases, with 12 bases between. Germline V lookup: CDR1 MNHEY, CDR2 SMNVEV (reference sequence). In DNA, the CDR3 is TGTGCCAGCCGCGGGAACACGGGAAACACCATATATTTT. Protein: CASRGNTGNTIYF.

The rearrangement joins TRBV30 to TRBJ1-5; D is ambiguous. Deletions cut 2 bases from V and 2 bases from J, with 16 bases between. Germline V lookup: CDR1 GTSNPN, CDR2 SVGIG (reference sequence). This CDR3 is 16 amino acids long. In DNA form, the CDR3 reads TGTGCCTGGAGTCCCCCCCCGGGATCTGGCAATCAGCCCCAGCATTTT. Its translation is CAWSPPPGSGNQPQHF. The entire variable domain, with the rest obtained from reference TRBV30 and TRBJ1-5, is as follows: SQTIHQWPATLVQPVGSPLSLECTVEGTSNPNLYWYRQAAGRGLQLLFYSVGIGQISSEVPQNLSASRPQDRQFILSSKKLLLSDSGFYLCAWSPPPGSGNQPQHFGDGTRLSIL.

The V gene is TRBV5-1, the J gene TRBJ1-1; unclear D gene. The CDR3 spans 14 residues. The germline gives CDR1 SGHRS, CDR2 YFSETQ. The ends were cut back, 5 bases at V and 1 base at J, with 12 bases in the middle. The DNA for the CDR3 is TGCGCCAGCAGGTTCGGGTTGGAGAACACTGAAGCTTTCTTT. This encodes CASRFGLENTEAFF.

The rearrangement links TRBV19 to TRBJ1-2; D not resolved. The CDR3 totals 12 residues. Germline values: CDR1 LNHDA, CDR2 SQIVND (reference sequence). V was clipped by 2 bases and J by 4 bases, with 5 bases between them. The CDR3 region has the DNA TGTGCCAGTAGTATATCAGGCTATGGCTACACCTTC. Its translation: CASSISGYGYTF.

The table lists this clone with a count of one. This chain connects TRBV9 to TRBJ1-1; D unclear. Germline CDR1 reads SGDLS; CDR2 reads YYNGEE. The CDR3 length is 14 residues. V dropped 0 bases and J dropped 1 base, with 7 bases sitting between them. The CDR3 reads CASSVGTRNTEAFF. In nucleotides, the CDR3 is TGTGCCAGCAGCGTAGGTACAAGGAACACTGAAGCTTTCTTT.

The chain uses TRBV10-3 and TRBJ1-1; 11 bases map to TRBD1. The V segment lost 8 bases and the J segment 3 bases; nucleotides outside the gene matches: 5. Germline CDR1 is ENHRY and CDR2 is SYGVKD. CDR3 length: 14 residues. CDR3 nucleotide sequence: TGTGCCATCGGCTCGGACAGGGGGCACACTGAAGCTTTCTTT. Encoded protein: CAIGSDRGHTEAFF.

The chain has TRBV5-1 and TRBJ2-1; no clear D. V was pared by 1 base and J by 6 bases, with 5 bases between. Germline lookup yields CDR1 SGHRS and CDR2 YFSETQ. The CDR3 loop spans 12 amino acids. The DNA for the CDR3 is TGCGCCAGCAGCTTGAACGGCAATGAGCAGTTCTTC. Translating gives CASSLNGNEQFF. The full variable domain, completed using reference TRBV5-1 and TRBJ2-1, is KAGVTQTPRYLIKTRGQQVTLSCSPISGHRSVSWYQQTPGQGLQFLFEYFSETQRNKGNFPGRFSGRQFSNSRSEMNVSTLELGDSALYLCASSLNGNEQFFGPGTRLTVL.

Here the CDR3 reads CASSSTGSGETQYF. CDR3 bases: TGCGCCAGCAGCTCGACAGGGTCTGGAGAGACCCAGTACTTC. The chain has TRBV5-1 and TRBJ2-5, with 7 bases lining up with TRBD1. Looked up from germline, CDR1 is SGHRS and CDR2 is YFSETQ. The CDR3 has 14 residues. With V trimmed by 3 bases and J by 4 bases, 6 bases remained unmatched.

The CDR3 loop is CASSTPDRGGGYTF. Written as DNA, the CDR3 is TGTGCCAGCAGCACACCAGACAGGGGGGGTGGCTACACCTTC. The V call is TRBV9, the J call TRBJ1-2, with 9 positions matching TRBD1. Germline trimming cut 4 bases from V and 7 bases from J; bases unmatched to any gene: 8. The CDR3 has 14 amino acids. In germline, CDR1 is SGDLS, CDR2 YYNGEE. The entire variable domain, with the rest obtained from reference TRBV9 and TRBJ1-2, is as follows: DSGVTQTPKHLITATGQRVTLRCSPRSGDLSVYWYQQSLDQGLQFLIQYYNGEERAKGNILERFSAQQFPDLHSELNLSSLELGDSALYFCASSTPDRGGGYTFGSGTRLTVV.